This T cell receptor beta chain was sequenced for a study of blood T cell repertoires in COVID-19 (dated by TCRdb to about 2020). About the study as a whole: The collaborator samples originated in the United States, Italy and Spain and spanned the acute and convalescent phases of COVID-19. The material from the prospective study consisted of cDNA or gDNA derived from T cells, B-cell-depleted T cells, or PBMCs. Subjects who had been exposed to COVID-19, were actively infected with it, or had recovered from it provided the deeply sampled blood TCRbeta repertoires that made up the dataset. The repertoires were released in a freely available public database meant as a resource for research on the immune response to SARS-CoV-2. Samples came from the ongoing ImmuneRACE study (first 160 participants) plus 1,254 subjects from 6 global collaborators. Nearly every sample came with metadata listing a de-identified subject ID, COVID-19 status, age in years and sex. Where available, HLA class I and class II types were obtained from metadata supplied by the sample provider rather than from assay-based typing.

Whole blood was collected in K2EDTA tubes by collaborating institutions according to the institutions' own protocols. For TCRbeta analysis, collaborators shipped samples as frozen whole blood, isolated PBMCs, or DNA extracted from either of those sample types. Overall study outcomes, separate from this receptor: The amount of clinical and demographic metadata varied by source and participant and was provided uncurated.

The immunoSEQ Assay, a bias-controlled multiplex PCR, was used to amplify TCRbeta CDR3 regions from genomic DNA. From the authors' description of their analysis: The number of nucleated cells in each sample was estimated from the amplification of reference gene primers within the assay. Sequence reads were collapsed and filtered to measure the absolute abundance of every unique TCRbeta CDR3 rearrangement. For each sample, productive Simpson clonality was calculated by taking the square root of Simpson's diversity index across productive rearrangements. The table comes from immuneACCESS by way of TCRdb, which keeps in-frame sequences with V and J called. Part of the clones is missing from these tables; in studies checked, under half for an unresolved V gene and the rest for unknown reasons. V, J and clone size are taken as reported in that table, and D and trimming were inferred from the DNA itself. In this sample the table shows more than 95,000 clones, over 85% of which occur a single time. The ten largest clones take up 17% of the sample.

The CDR3 spans 16 residues, from the cysteine through the phenylalanine. Just the 48-base CDR3 DNA is kept, in frame starting at base 1. V trim: 5 bases; J trim: 1 base; unmatched bases: 3. The germline V gene (reference sequence) yields LNHDA for CDR1 and SQIVND for CDR2. As regards this clone: What this receptor recognizes is not known. No clone much larger than this one lies a single base away; base qualities are absent.

Sequencing input: peripheral blood. This clonotype was obtained from an elderly woman in a cohort sampled during active COVID-19. In this chain, TRBV19 is recombined with TRBJ2-7, with TRBD2 matching 15 junction bases. The CDR3 reads CASSQGLAGGSYEQYF. The DNA is as follows: TGTGCCAGTAGTCAGGGACTAGCGGGAGGTTCCTACGAGCAGTACTTC.